This record looks at one TCR beta chain sequence and its context. Its antigen is not identified. This CDR3 contains 16 residues. The J segment lost 0 bases and the V segment lost 5 bases, leaving 8 bases of the junction unmatched. TCR alpha and TCR beta cDNA libraries carrying sample barcodes and UMIs came from 5'RACE with constant-segment primers. From the 5' RACE reads, TCRdb called clonotypes with MiXCR, one entry per CDR3 protein. The data show fewer than 500,000 distinct CDR3 sequences, with 20% to 25% seen just once and under 15% held by the top ten. This sample was taken from a study of T-cell memory formation after mild COVID-19. General study findings and limits: Contracting CD8+ clones were enriched in EMRA, CD4+ mainly in CM and EM.

The sequence derives from an adult woman who had mild COVID-19 (a few samples of this study predate the infection). Cell type and time point are not known. The sequenced material came from PBMCs or a T cell subset sorted from them (not recorded which). The rearrangement links TRBV12-3 or TRBV12-4 to TRBJ2-7; 9 nucleotides align to TRBD2. CDR3 sequence: CASSPHSGGASYEQYF. For the CDR3, the DNA is TGTGCCAGCAGTCCTCATAGCGGGGGTGCCTCCTACGAGCAGTACTTC.